Following are 30 T cell receptor beta chains from one sample sequenced in a study of early T cells in non-severe SARS-CoV-2 infection. A single record per CDR3 protein comes from TCRdb applying MiXCR to the 5' RACE reads. The sample has over 95,000 distinct CDR3 sequences; around 17% are singletons. The sequenced material came from whole blood. These receptors were taken from an adult who was a healthcare worker with PCR-confirmed SARS-CoV-2 infection or an uninfected control (not recorded which).

This chain links TRBV11-3 with TRBJ2-2; perhaps TRBD1 as D (6 bases). Germline V gives CDR1 SGHNT, CDR2 YENEEA. This CDR3 is built from 18 residues. V lost 5 bases and J 4 bases, leaving 23 bases between the germline ends. For the CDR3, the DNA is TGTGCCAGCAGCCCTGGACCGCAACTAACAGGGCCCACCGGGGAGCTGTTTTTT. As protein: CASSPGPQLTGPTGELFF.

This clonotype was seen ten or more times. V and J are TRBV19 and TRBJ2-7; tentative D call: TRBD2 (6 bases). Trimming stripped 5 bases from V and 4 bases from J, with 9 bases between. There are 12 residues in the CDR3. Germline CDR1 and CDR2: LNHDA and SQIVND (reference sequence). The DNA for the CDR3 is TGTGCCAGTAGTCCGGGGACTTACGAGCAGTACTTC. Translation gives CASSPGTYEQYF.

This clonotype was detected only a few times. In DNA, the CDR3 is TGTGCCAGCAGTGAGGGCAGGAGCCTAAATGAGCAGTTCTTC. It translates to CASSEGRSLNEQFF. The chain couples TRBV2 to TRBJ2-1; D is undetermined. The CDR3 has 14 amino acids. V lost 3 bases and J 7 bases, leaving 13 bases between the germline ends. Germline V lookup: CDR1 SNHLY, CDR2 FYNNEI.

This chain connects TRBV27 to TRBJ2-1; the D gene is possibly TRBD2 (5 bases). The V gene's germline CDR1 is MNHEY and CDR2 SMNVEV (reference sequence). Trimming removed 3 bases at V and 9 bases at J, with 15 bases between. There are 14 residues in the CDR3. As DNA, the CDR3 is TGTGCCAGCAGTTTCAATCCGAGCGGAGTTGAGCAGTTCTTC. This codes for CASSFNPSGVEQFF.

This chain connects TRBV15 to TRBJ1-5; D is perhaps TRBD1 (6 bases). V gave up 6 bases and J gave up 6 bases, with 18 bases separating them. Germline CDR1 is LNHNV and CDR2 is YYDKDF (reference sequence). The CDR3 has 15 residues. The CDR3 DNA follows: TGTGCCACCAGTACTGACAGAGGAGGGGGTCAGCCCCAGCATTTT. As protein: CATSTDRGGGQPQHF.

The J gene is TRBJ2-1, the V gene TRBV3-1, with 7 bases lining up with TRBD2. The CDR3 covers 17 residues. Germline CDR1 reads LGHDT; CDR2 reads YNNKEL (reference sequence). Germline trimming cut 4 bases from V and 6 bases from J; bases unmatched to any gene: 15. The CDR3 region is CASSPGLGILSFNEQFF. In DNA form, the CDR3 reads TGTGCCAGCAGCCCCGGACTAGGGATCCTATCGTTCAATGAGCAGTTCTTC.

A few counts support this clonotype. The V call is TRBV18, the J call TRBJ1-4, with D tentatively TRBD1 (5 bases). The CDR3 runs 15 residues. Trimming left V 6 bases short and J 2 bases short, with 13 bases between. Germline assignment: CDR1 KGHSH and CDR2 LQKENI. The CDR3 protein is CASSPVAGTNEKLFF. The CDR3 bases are TGTGCCAGCTCCCCAGTTGCAGGGACTAATGAAAAACTGTTTTTT. The complete variable domain, with remaining parts taken from reference TRBV18 and TRBJ1-4, reads NAGVMQNPRHLVRRRGQEARLRCSPMKGHSHVYWYRQLPEEGLKFMVYLQKENIIDESGMPKERFSAEFPKEGPSILRIQQVVRGDSAAYFCASSPVAGTNEKLFFGSGTQLSVL.

This clonotype occurred many times. The chain employs TRBV20-1 and TRBJ1-5; TRBD1 might be the D (5 bases). The CDR3 extends over 13 amino acids. Trimming pared 7 bases from V and 0 bases from J, leaving 10 bases between. Germline V gene data show CDR1 as DFQATT and CDR2 as SNEGSKA (reference sequence). CDR3 sequence: CSVTDHSNQPQHF. CDR3 bases: TGCAGTGTGACAGACCATAGCAATCAGCCCCAGCATTTT.

A few counts support this clonotype. This chain joins TRBV11-2 and TRBJ2-2; D remains ambiguous. The CDR3 length is 16 residues. With 1 base removed from V and 5 bases from J, the gap between germline ends came to 14 bases. The germline CDR1 and CDR2 sequences are SGHAT and FQNNGV. DNA for the CDR3: TGTGCCAGCAGCTTAGGAACCCTCACCCAAACCGGGGAGCTGTTTTTT. This encodes CASSLGTLTQTGELFF.

Only a few counts were recorded for this clonotype. Here the CDR3 DNA reads TGTGCCAGCAGTGAAGAGGTTAGAAGGGATTCACCCCTCCACTTT. It codes for CASSEEVRRDSPLHF. The rearrangement links TRBV6-1 to TRBJ1-6; D remains unclear. This CDR3 comprises 15 residues. Germline values: CDR1 MNHNS, CDR2 SASEGT. Trimming removed 1 base from V and 8 bases from J, with 12 bases in between.

There are a few counts of this clonotype. The J gene is TRBJ1-5, the V gene TRBV29-1; D is undetermined. Trimming took off 4 bases at V and 5 bases at J, with 9 bases between the two ends. Looked up from germline, CDR1 is SQVTM and CDR2 is ANQGSEA. CDR3 length: 12 residues. The CDR3 DNA is TGCAGCGTTGGGGCCCGAGATCAGCCCCAGCATTTT. Translation gives CSVGARDQPQHF.

The rearrangement joins TRBV6-1 to TRBJ2-1; TRBD2 matches at 11 bases. Unmatched junction bases numbered 12, after V lost 0 bases and J lost 8 bases. The CDR3 is 18 amino acids. Germline V gives CDR1 MNHNS, CDR2 SASEGT. CDR3 amino acids: CASSEASRGTSGTDEQFF. The CDR3 nucleotides are TGTGCCAGCAGTGAAGCCTCCCGTGGGACTAGCGGAACTGATGAGCAGTTCTTC.

As regards this clonotype: This likely stems from a read error, as it lies one base from a far larger clone. The rearrangement links TRBV11-2 to TRBJ2-1, with 8 nucleotides matching TRBD1. The J segment lost 7 bases and the V segment lost 5 bases, leaving 4 bases of the junction unmatched. CDR1 SGHAT and CDR2 FQNNGV come from the germline V gene. The CDR3 runs 13 residues. The CDR3 coding sequence is TGTGCCAGCAGCCCGGACAGGGTGAATGAGCAGTTCTTC. Protein product: CASSPDRVNEQFF. The variable domain in full, with the rest retrieved from reference TRBV11-2 and TRBJ2-1, is EAGVAQSPRYKIIEKRQSVAFWCNPISGHATLYWYQQILGQGPKLLIQFQNNGVVDDSQLPKDRFSAERLKGVDSTLKIQPAKLEDSAVYLCASSPDRVNEQFFGPGTRLTVL.

The chain is built from TRBV3-1 and TRBJ1-2, with TRBD1 identical over 11 bases. Looked up from germline, CDR1 is LGHDT and CDR2 is YNNKEL (reference sequence). This CDR3 contains 14 residues. Unmatched junction bases numbered 1, after V lost 1 base and J lost 6 bases. As DNA, the CDR3 is TGTGCCAGCAGCCAAGGGGACAGGGGGAATGGCTACACCTTC. Translating gives CASSQGDRGNGYTF.

The CDR3 sequence is CASSPGQSVGYTF. The CDR3, as DNA: TGTGCCAGCAGCCCGGGGCAGTCGGTCGGCTACACCTTC. V and J are TRBV11-2 and TRBJ1-2; possibly TRBD1 for D (5 bases). V gave up 5 bases and J gave up 8 bases, with 15 bases separating them. Germline CDR1 SGHAT, CDR2 FQNNGV. CDR3 length: 13 amino acids.

This clonotype turned up a few times. This chain uses TRBV11-3 with TRBJ2-2; 7 nucleotides match TRBD1. The CDR3 sequence is 19 residues long. The germline gives CDR1 SGHNT, CDR2 YENEEA. J was trimmed by 1 base and V by 2 bases; bases with no gene match: 13. CDR3 region: CASSLRRQTGTVNTGELFF. The CDR3 DNA sequence: TGTGCCAGCAGCTTAAGGCGCCAGACCGGGACAGTGAACACCGGGGAGCTGTTTTTT. Full variable domain (remainder filled in from reference TRBV11-3 and TRBJ2-2): EAGVVQSPRYKIIEKKQPVAFWCNPISGHNTLYWYLQNLGQGPELLIRYENEEAVDDSQLPKDRFSAERLKGVDSTLKIQPAELGDSAVYLCASSLRRQTGTVNTGELFFGEGSRLTVL.

This clonotype was seen a handful of times. The V gene is TRBV5-6, the J gene TRBJ1-5; TRBD1 agrees at 8 bases. This CDR3 is 16 amino acids long. The germline CDR1 and CDR2 sequences are SGHDT and YYEEEE. Unmatched junction bases numbered 13, after V lost 4 bases and J lost 7 bases. The CDR3 DNA is TGTGCCAGCAGCAAGGGACAGGACCTTTTGAGGCAGCCCCAGCATTTT. Its protein product is CASSKGQDLLRQPQHF.

The chain recombines TRBV7-6 with TRBJ2-2; 7 bases are shared with TRBD1. The CDR3 consists of 15 residues. Losses at the gene ends were 4 bases for V and 6 bases for J; bases not matched to a gene: 8. Germline-derived CDR1 and CDR2 are SGHVS and FNYEAQ. CDR3: CASSSRTGRAGELFF. The CDR3 DNA is TGTGCCAGCAGCTCAAGGACAGGTCGGGCCGGGGAGCTGTTTTTT. The full variable domain, rest sourced from reference TRBV7-6 and TRBJ2-2, is GAGVSQSPRYKVTKRGQDVALRCDPISGHVSLYWYRQALGQGPEFLTYFNYEAQQDKSGLPNDRFSAERPEGSISTLTIQRTEQRDSAMYRCASSSRTGRAGELFFGEGSRLTVL.

The chain employs TRBV10-3 and TRBJ2-6, with D possibly called TRBD1 or TRBD2 (5 bases each). The ends were cut back, 0 bases at V and 2 bases at J, with 14 bases in the middle. The CDR3 totals 18 residues. Germline CDR1 and CDR2: ENHRY and SYGVKD. The CDR3 loop reads CAISESAYRRTGANVLTF. The CDR3 DNA follows: TGTGCCATCAGTGAGTCGGCGTACAGGAGGACTGGGGCCAACGTCCTGACTTTC.

This clonotype was recorded a few times. The J gene is TRBJ2-1, the V gene TRBV7-6; 11 bases match TRBD2. The germline gives CDR1 SGHVS, CDR2 FNYEAQ. There are 15 residues in the CDR3. Trimming at V came to 5 bases and at J to 8 bases, leaving 8 bases not matched to a gene. CDR3 sequence reads: CASSNSGGAVHEQFF. CDR3 in DNA: TGTGCCAGCAGCAATAGCGGGGGGGCGGTCCATGAGCAGTTCTTC.

The genes are TRBV12-3 or TRBV12-4 and TRBJ1-1; no definite D call. This CDR3 contains 12 residues. Trimming took 6 bases from V and 1 from J, leaving 6 bases between them. CDR3 loop: CASSQKNTEAFF. CDR3 bases: TGTGCCAGCAGCCAAAAGAACACTGAAGCTTTCTTT.

The chain combines TRBV12-3 or TRBV12-4 with TRBJ1-1; 7 nucleotides agree with TRBD1. CDR3 size: 13 residues. Trimming removed 5 bases from V and 5 bases from J; junction bases left unmatched: 5. This CDR3 is CASSLRDSTEAFF. DNA of the CDR3: TGTGCCAGCAGTCTCCGGGACAGTACTGAAGCTTTCTTT.

The rearrangement uses TRBV6-2 or TRBV6-3 and TRBJ2-4; 15 bases align to TRBD2. V dropped 0 bases and J dropped 5; count of bases not matched to a gene: 11. There are 20 residues in the CDR3. Per germline, CDR1 MNHEY and CDR2 SVGEGT. The CDR3: CASSYSLGLAGGPGQNIQYF. The CDR3 DNA follows: TGTGCCAGCAGTTACTCGCTCGGACTAGCGGGAGGGCCTGGTCAAAACATTCAGTACTTC.

This clonotype came up many times. The chain employs TRBV4-2 and TRBJ2-1; 13 bases line up with TRBD2. The CDR3 spans 16 residues. Germline trimming cut 1 base from V and 9 bases from J; bases unmatched to any gene: 6. Germline V gene sequence: CDR1 LGHNA, CDR2 YNFKEQ. CDR3 nucleotide sequence: TGTGCCAGCAGCCAAGGAACTAGCGGGGGGGCCAGTGAGCAGTTCTTC. It is translated as CASSQGTSGGASEQFF.

The chain recombines TRBV2 with TRBJ2-7; D not certain. The CDR3 extends over 14 amino acids. V was trimmed by 8 bases and J by 3 bases, leaving 17 bases between them. Germline-derived CDR1 and CDR2 are SNHLY and FYNNEI. For the CDR3, the DNA is TGTGCCAGCCAGCCCTCCGGGTTATACTACGAGCAGTACTTC. Translated, it gives CASQPSGLYYEQYF.

The chain is built from TRBV19 and TRBJ2-5, with no clear D. CDR1 LNHDA and CDR2 SQIVND come from the germline V gene (reference sequence). Trimming took 6 bases from V and 0 from J, leaving 8 bases between them. CDR3 length: 13 amino acids. The CDR3 is CASSTAYQETQYF. CDR3 DNA: TGTGCCAGTAGCACAGCCTACCAAGAGACCCAGTACTTC.

This clonotype showed up many times. This sequence joins TRBV7-9 and TRBJ1-4; D unclear. CDR3 length equals 16 residues. The V end lost 1 base, the J end lost 0 bases, and 9 bases lay between the germline ends. Germline values: CDR1 SEHNR, CDR2 FQNEAQ (reference sequence). Here the CDR3 DNA reads TGTGCCAGCAGCTTAGACCGGATCGCAACTAATGAAAAACTGTTTTTT. Protein product: CASSLDRIATNEKLFF.

This clonotype has a handful of counts. The V call is TRBV27, the J call TRBJ2-7, with TRBD2 matching 7 bases. Germline CDR1 and CDR2: MNHEY and SMNVEV (reference sequence). This CDR3 has 15 residues. J gave up 6 bases and V 5 bases, and 13 bases lay outside the gene matches. CDR3 sequence reads: CASSPWEGPMVEQYF. In DNA form, the CDR3 reads TGTGCCAGCAGTCCCTGGGAGGGACCCATGGTCGAGCAGTACTTC.

The chain uses TRBV5-5 and TRBJ1-1, with D unresolved. The CDR3 extends over 15 amino acids. V was cut by 0 bases and J by 0 bases, with 9 bases left in between. Germline lookup yields CDR1 SGHKS and CDR2 YYEKEE (reference sequence). CDR3 sequence reads: CASSLAPALNTEAFF. CDR3 DNA: TGTGCCAGCAGCTTGGCCCCAGCCCTGAACACTGAAGCTTTCTTT.

This clonotype was seen ten or more times. V gene TRBV24-1 combines with J gene TRBJ2-5; tentatively, D is TRBD2 (5 bases). The germline V gene encodes CDR1 KGHDR and CDR2 SFDVKD. The CDR3 spans 10 residues. Trimming pared 9 bases from V and 7 bases from J, leaving 8 bases between. The CDR3 reads CATGGVTQYF. CDR3 bases: TGTGCCACCGGAGGTGTGACCCAGTACTTC.